The sequence of this T cell receptor beta chain was determined in a study of cytomegalovirus exposure and HLA in healthy donors. Overall study: Among the approximately 400 genotyped donors, 70% to 85% were placed in the Caucasian-associated ancestry cluster.

Study-level findings and limits: Sequencing likely generated an artifact that appeared as a cluster of highly shared sequence variants. The authors later linked a missense DCLRE1C variant to TCR beta V- and J-gene trimming. Roughly uniform depth of sequencing across donors was assumed in presence/absence analyses.

Vbeta (60) and Jbeta (13) primers were used in the PCR. Some clones are missing from TCRdb's copy, which holds only in-frame ones; the method was immunoSEQ multiplex PCR. The sample includes tens of thousands of clones, roughly 73% of them seen just once. On this clone: Its cognate antigen is unknown.

The germline CDR1 and CDR2 sequences are SNHLY and FYNNEI. V dropped 4 bases and J dropped 4 bases, with 13 bases sitting between them. There are 14 residues in the CDR3. The sequence was obtained from a woman aged 40 to 50 in good health and CMV-seronegative. Sequencing was performed on PBMCs. The V gene is TRBV2, the J gene TRBJ1-2; D is ambiguous. The CDR3 spells CASSGTRRVYGYTF. The CDR3, as DNA: TGTGCCAGCAGTGGAACGCGACGGGTCTATGGCTACACCTTC. The variable domain in full, with the rest retrieved from reference TRBV2 and TRBJ1-2, is EPEVTQTPSHQVTQMGQEVILRCVPISNHLYFYWYRQILGQKVEFLVSFYNNEISEKSEIFDDQFSVERPDGSNFTLKIRSTKLEDSAMYFCASSGTRRVYGYTFGSGTRLTVV.